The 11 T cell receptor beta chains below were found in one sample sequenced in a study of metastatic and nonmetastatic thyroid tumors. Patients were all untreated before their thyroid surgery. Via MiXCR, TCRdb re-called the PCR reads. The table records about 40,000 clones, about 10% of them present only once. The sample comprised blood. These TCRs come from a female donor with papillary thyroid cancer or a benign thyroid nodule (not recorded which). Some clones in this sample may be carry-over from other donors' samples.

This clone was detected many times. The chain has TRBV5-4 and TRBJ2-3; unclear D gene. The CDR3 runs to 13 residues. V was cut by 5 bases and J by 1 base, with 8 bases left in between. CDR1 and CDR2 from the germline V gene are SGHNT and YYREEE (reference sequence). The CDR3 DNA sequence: TGTGCCAGCAGGGTAGGAGGCACAGATACGCAGTATTTT. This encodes CASRVGGTDTQYF.

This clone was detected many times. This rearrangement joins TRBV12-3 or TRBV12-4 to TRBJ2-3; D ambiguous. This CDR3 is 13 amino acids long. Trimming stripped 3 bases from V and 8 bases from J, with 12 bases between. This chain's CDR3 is CASSFVMRGTQYF. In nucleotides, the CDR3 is TGTGCCAGCAGTTTCGTTATGCGAGGTACGCAGTATTTT.

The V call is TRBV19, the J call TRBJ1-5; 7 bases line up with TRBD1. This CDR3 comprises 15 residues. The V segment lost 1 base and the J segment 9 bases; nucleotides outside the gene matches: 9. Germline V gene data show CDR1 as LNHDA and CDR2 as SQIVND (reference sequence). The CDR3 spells CASSIGGDSGMPQHF. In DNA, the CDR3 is TGTGCCAGTAGTATAGGAGGGGACAGTGGCATGCCCCAGCATTTT. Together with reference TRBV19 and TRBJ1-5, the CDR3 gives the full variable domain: DGGITQSPKYLFRKEGQNVTLSCEQNLNHDAMYWYRQDPGQGLRLIYYSQIVNDFQKGDIAEGYSVSREKKESFPLTVTSAQKNPTAFYLCASSIGGDSGMPQHFGDGTRLSIL.

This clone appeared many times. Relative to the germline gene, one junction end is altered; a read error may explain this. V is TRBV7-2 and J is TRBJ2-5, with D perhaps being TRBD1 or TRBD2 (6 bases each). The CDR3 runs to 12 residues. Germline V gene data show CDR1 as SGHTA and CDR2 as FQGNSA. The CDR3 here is CASSLGGADTDF. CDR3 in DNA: TGTGCCAGCAGCTTAGGGGGGGCGGATACGGACTTC.

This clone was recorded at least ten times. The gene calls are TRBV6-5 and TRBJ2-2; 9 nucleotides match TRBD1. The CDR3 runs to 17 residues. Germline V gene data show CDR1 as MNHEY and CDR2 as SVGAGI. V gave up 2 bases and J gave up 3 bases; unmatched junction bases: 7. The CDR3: CASSYRGTGSDTGELFF. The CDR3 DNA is TGTGCCAGCAGTTACCGAGGGACAGGGTCGGACACCGGGGAGCTGTTTTTT.

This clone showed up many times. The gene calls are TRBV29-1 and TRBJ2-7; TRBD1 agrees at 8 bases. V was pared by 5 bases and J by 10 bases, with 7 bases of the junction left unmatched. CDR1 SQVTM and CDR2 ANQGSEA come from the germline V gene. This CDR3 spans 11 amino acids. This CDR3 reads CSVLTGADQYF. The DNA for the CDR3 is TGCAGCGTTTTGACAGGGGCGGATCAGTACTTC.

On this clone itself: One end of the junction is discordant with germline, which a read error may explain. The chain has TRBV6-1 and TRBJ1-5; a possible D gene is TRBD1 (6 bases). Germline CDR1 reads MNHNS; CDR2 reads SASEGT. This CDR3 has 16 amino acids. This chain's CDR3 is CASRTSGGVGNQLQHF. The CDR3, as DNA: TGTGCCAGCAGGACCTCGGGGGGCGTAGGAAATCAGCTCCAGCATTTT.

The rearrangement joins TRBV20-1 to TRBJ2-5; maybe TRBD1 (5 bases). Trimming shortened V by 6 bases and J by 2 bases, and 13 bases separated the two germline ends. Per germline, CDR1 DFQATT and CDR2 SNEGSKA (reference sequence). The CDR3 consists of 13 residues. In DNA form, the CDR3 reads TGCAGTGCCTTGACCGACAGACAAGAGACCCAGTACTTC. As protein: CSALTDRQETQYF.

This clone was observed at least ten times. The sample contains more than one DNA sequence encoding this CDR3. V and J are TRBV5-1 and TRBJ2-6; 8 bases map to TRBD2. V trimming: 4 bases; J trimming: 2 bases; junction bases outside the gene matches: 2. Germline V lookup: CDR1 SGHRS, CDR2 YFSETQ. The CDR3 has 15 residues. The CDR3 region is CASSPGGAGANVLTF. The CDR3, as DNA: TGCGCCAGCAGCCCCGGGGGGGCTGGGGCCAACGTCCTGACTTTC.

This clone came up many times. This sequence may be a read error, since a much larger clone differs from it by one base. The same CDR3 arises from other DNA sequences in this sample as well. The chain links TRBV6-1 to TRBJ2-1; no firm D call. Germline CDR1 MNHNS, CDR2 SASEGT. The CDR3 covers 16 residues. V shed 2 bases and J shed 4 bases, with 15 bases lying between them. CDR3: CASSEFPRTAYNEQFF. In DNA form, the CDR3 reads TGTGCCAGCAGTGAATTTCCGAGGACGGCATACAATGAGCAGTTCTTC.

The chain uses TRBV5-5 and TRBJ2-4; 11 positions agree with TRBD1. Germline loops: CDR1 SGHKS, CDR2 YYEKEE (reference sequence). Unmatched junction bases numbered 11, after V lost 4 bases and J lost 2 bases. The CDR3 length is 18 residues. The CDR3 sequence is CASSTGTGGPQTKNIQYF. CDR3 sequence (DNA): TGTGCCAGCAGCACCGGGACAGGGGGACCCCAAACCAAAAACATTCAGTACTTC.